The rows below give T cell receptor beta chains drawn from one sample of a study of shared clonotypes between healthy human individuals. Method: immunoSEQ multiplex PCR; TCRdb's copy keeps in-frame clones and lacks some. The table lists some 2.1 million clones, just over 90% of them singletons. Sequencing was performed on naive CD8+ T cells from PBMCs. These receptors all stem from a man between 18 and 29 years old in good health. Some clones in this sample may be carry-over from other donors' samples. Both conserved end residues are trimmed from each CDR3. Each record gives: clone size, J gene, V gene, CDR3 length, CDR3 protein. Clone size, where shown, is once, few, many, or a class for clones that have expanded.

clone size: -
J gene: TRBJ2-7
V gene: TRBV5-6
CDR3 length: 9
CDR3 protein: ASSVGNEQY

clone size: -
J gene: TRBJ1-1
V gene: TRBV4-2
CDR3 length: 13
CDR3 protein: ASSQEGKRNTEAF

clone size: -
J gene: TRBJ2-7
V gene: TRBV18
CDR3 length: 12
CDR3 protein: ASSPGQGPYEQY

clone size: -
J gene: TRBJ2-7
V gene: TRBV6-5
CDR3 length: 10
CDR3 protein: ASKGQAYEQY

clone size: -
J gene: TRBJ1-4
V gene: TRBV4-3
CDR3 length: 14
CDR3 protein: ASRGGTGSTNEKLF

clone size: -
J gene: TRBJ2-7
V gene: TRBV27
CDR3 length: 11
CDR3 protein: ASSLGRSNEQY

clone size: -
J gene: TRBJ1-4
V gene: TRBV19
CDR3 length: 14
CDR3 protein: ASSHSPGHKNEKLF

clone size: few
J gene: TRBJ1-5
V gene: TRBV28
CDR3 length: 12
CDR3 protein: ASSLGQGEQPQH

clone size: -
J gene: TRBJ1-5
V gene: TRBV9
CDR3 length: 10
CDR3 protein: ASSVVRQPQH

clone size: -
J gene: TRBJ2-5
V gene: TRBV25-1
CDR3 length: 15
CDR3 protein: ASSESGTGLLTETQY

clone size: -
J gene: TRBJ2-1
V gene: TRBV4-1
CDR3 length: 14
CDR3 protein: ASSQRTSGRYNEQF